This is a list of T cell receptor beta chains from one sample in a study of patients and donors after allogeneic stem cell transplantation. MiXCR, applied by TCRdb to the RT-PCR reads, yields one record per CDR3 protein. The data contain 410,000 or so distinct CDR3 sequences, roughly 17% of them singletons. Sequencing input: blood, either unsorted or a sorted T cell fraction (not recorded which). The receptor set was obtained from a human donor who was either an allogeneic HSCT recipient or a stem cell or donor lymphocyte infusion donor (not recorded which). It is not recorded whose cells these are; they may come from a transplant donor. Both conserved end residues are part of each CDR3. A D gene is named only where the DNA matches it firmly. Rows give clone size only sometimes, using once, few, many, or a class for an expanded clone.

V gene	D gene	clone size	J gene	CDR3 length	CDR3 protein	CDR3 DNA
TRBV20-1	-	few	TRBJ2-7	18	CSARDRRSPRRGLYEQYF	TGCAGTGCTAGAGATCGTCGTAGTCCCCGGAGGGGCCTTTACGAGCAGTACTTC
TRBV12-5	-	-	TRBJ2-1	13	CASGLGLYSEQFF	TGTGCTAGTGGTTTGGGACTCTACAGTGAGCAGTTCTTC
TRBV12-3/TRBV12-4	-	many	TRBJ1-1	13	CASSLGENTEAFF	TGTGCCAGCAGTTTAGGGGAGAACACTGAAGCTTTCTTT
TRBV5-1	TRBD1	few	TRBJ2-3	16	CASSLMGTGLTDTQYF	TGCGCCAGCAGCTTGATGGGGACAGGGCTCACAGATACGCAGTATTTT
TRBV7-7	-	many	TRBJ2-7	13	CASPPIRSYEQYF	TGTGCCAGCCCTCCCATCCGCTCCTACGAGCAGTACTTC
TRBV6-1	-	few	TRBJ1-1	14	CASSLAHHYTEAFF	TGTGCCAGCAGCCTTGCTCACCATTACACTGAAGCTTTCTTT
TRBV12-3/TRBV12-4	-	-	TRBJ2-7	13	CASRIDSSYEQYF	TGTGCCAGCAGAATAGACAGCTCCTACGAGCAGTACTTC
TRBV18	-	many	TRBJ2-7	13	CASSPGLSYEQYF	TGTGCCAGCTCACCAGGGCTATCCTACGAGCAGTACTTC
TRBV20-1	TRBD1	-	TRBJ1-1	13	CSATQGKGSEAFF	TGCAGTGCTACACAGGGGAAGGGGTCTGAAGCTTTCTTT
TRBV11-1	TRBD1	-	TRBJ2-5	16	CASSLVRRGRLETQYF	TGTGCCAGCAGCTTAGTCCGCAGGGGGCGCCTTGAGACCCAGTACTTC
TRBV9	-	few	TRBJ2-3	16	CASSVDEAGAAYTQYF	TGTGCCAGCAGCGTAGACGAGGCGGGGGCGGCGTATACGCAGTATTTT